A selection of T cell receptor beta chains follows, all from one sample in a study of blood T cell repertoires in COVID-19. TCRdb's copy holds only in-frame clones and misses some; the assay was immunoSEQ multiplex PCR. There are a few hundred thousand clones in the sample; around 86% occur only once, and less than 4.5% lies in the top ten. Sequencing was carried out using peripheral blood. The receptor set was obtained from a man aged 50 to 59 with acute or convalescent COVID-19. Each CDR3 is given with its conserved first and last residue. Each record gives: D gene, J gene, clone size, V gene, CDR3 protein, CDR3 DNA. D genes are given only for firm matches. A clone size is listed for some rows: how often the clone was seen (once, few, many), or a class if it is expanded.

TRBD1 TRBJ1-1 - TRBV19 CASSKATGWNTEAFF TGTGCCAGTAGTAAAGCGACAGGGTGGAACACTGAAGCTTTCTTT
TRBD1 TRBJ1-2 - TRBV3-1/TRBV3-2 CASSQATGTGYSF TGTGCCAGCAGCCAAGCGACCGGGACAGGGTACTCCTTC
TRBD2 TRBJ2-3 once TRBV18 CASSPRVGGAGNTDTQYF TGTGCCAGCTCACCACGTGTCGGGGGGGCCGGTAACACAGATACGCAGTATTTT
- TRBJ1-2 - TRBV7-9 CASSLHSLVNGGYTF TGTGCCAGCAGCTTACATAGTCTAGTGAATGGAGGCTACACCTTC
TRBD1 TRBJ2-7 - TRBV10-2 CASSEDRGVHEQYF TGCGCCAGCAGTGAGGACAGGGGGGTCCACGAGCAGTACTTC
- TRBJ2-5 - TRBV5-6 CASTLNEETQYF TGTGCCAGCACCCTGAATGAGGAGACCCAGTACTTC
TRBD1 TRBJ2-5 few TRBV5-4 CASSLGDREGYETQYF TGTGCCAGCAGCTTGGGAGACAGGGAAGGATATGAGACCCAGTACTTC
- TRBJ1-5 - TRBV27 CASTTNNQPQHF TGTGCCAGCACCACAAACAATCAGCCCCAGCATTTT
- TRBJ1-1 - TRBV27 CASSVARGTEAFF TGTGCCAGCAGCGTTGCCCGGGGCACTGAAGCTTTCTTT
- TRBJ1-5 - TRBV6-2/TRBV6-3 CASSPTLPGQPQHF TGTGCCAGCAGTCCGACTCTCCCGGGGCAGCCCCAGCATTTT
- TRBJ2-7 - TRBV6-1 CASSEYWTHEQYF TGTGCCAGCAGTGAATATTGGACTCACGAGCAGTACTTC
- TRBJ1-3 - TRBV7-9 CASSRRGGGSGNTIYF TGTGCCAGCAGCCGGCGGGGAGGCGGCTCTGGAAACACCATATATTTT
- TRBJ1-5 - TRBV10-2 CASSEGGRSGNQPQHF TGCGCCAGCAGTGAGGGAGGGAGGTCGGGCAATCAGCCCCAGCATTTT
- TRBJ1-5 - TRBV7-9 CASSWDNTNQPQHF TGTGCCAGCAGCTGGGACAACACCAATCAGCCCCAGCATTTT
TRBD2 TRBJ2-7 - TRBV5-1 CASSLTSGVYEQYF TGCGCCAGCAGCCTAACTAGCGGAGTCTACGAGCAGTACTTC
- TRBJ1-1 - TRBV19 CASSILRGTEAFF TGTGCCAGTAGTATCCTCAGGGGCACTGAAGCTTTCTTT
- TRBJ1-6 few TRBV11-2 CASSLGGWGPDSPLHF TGTGCCAGCAGCTTAGGTGGGTGGGGGCCGGATTCACCCCTCCACTTT
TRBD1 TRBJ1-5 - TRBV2 CASSPQGAGNQPQHF TGTGCCAGCAGTCCACAGGGGGCGGGCAATCAGCCCCAGCATTTT
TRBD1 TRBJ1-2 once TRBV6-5 CASRETGGNYGYTF TGTGCCAGCAGAGAGACAGGGGGGAACTATGGCTACACCTTC
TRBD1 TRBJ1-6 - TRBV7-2 CASSVGTAAYNSPLHF TGTGCCAGCAGCGTTGGGACAGCCGCCTATAATTCACCCCTCCACTTT
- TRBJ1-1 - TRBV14 CASSHAPGGSGREAFF TGTGCCAGCAGCCACGCCCCGGGGGGCTCCGGCCGGGAAGCTTTCTTT
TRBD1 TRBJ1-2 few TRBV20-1 CSASLLEQGENYGYTF TGCAGTGCTAGTCTCCTAGAACAGGGGGAGAACTATGGCTACACCTTC
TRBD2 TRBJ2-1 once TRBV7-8 CASSPTSGPSYNEQFF TGTGCCAGCAGCCCGACTAGCGGGCCTTCCTACAATGAGCAGTTCTTC
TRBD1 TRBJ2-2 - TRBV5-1 CASSEGQGAYTGELFF TGCGCCAGCAGCGAAGGACAGGGGGCGTACACCGGGGAGCTGTTTTTT
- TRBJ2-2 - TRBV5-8 CASSFLPMNTGELFF TGTGCCAGCAGCTTTCTACCGATGAACACCGGGGAGCTGTTTTTT
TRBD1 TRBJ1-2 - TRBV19 CASISTGDNGYTF TGTGCCAGTATCTCGACAGGGGATAATGGCTACACCTTC
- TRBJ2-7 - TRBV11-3 CASSFSGDFEQYF TGTGCCAGCAGCTTTTCAGGGGATTTCGAGCAGTACTTC
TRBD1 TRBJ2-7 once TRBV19 CASSETNRGPTYEQYF TGTGCCAGTAGTGAGACAAACAGGGGGCCGACCTACGAGCAGTACTTC
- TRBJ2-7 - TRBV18 CASSPPGQRGVYEQYF TGTGCCAGCTCACCACCGGGACAACGGGGGGTCTACGAGCAGTACTTC
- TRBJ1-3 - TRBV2 CASIESGDSGNTIYF TGTGCCAGCATCGAATCTGGAGACTCTGGAAACACCATATATTTT
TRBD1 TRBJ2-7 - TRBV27 CASRRTGVPEQYF TGTGCCAGCAGACGGACAGGGGTCCCCGAGCAGTACTTC
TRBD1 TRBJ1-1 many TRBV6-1 CASSEGQGWEAFF TGTGCCAGCAGTGAAGGACAGGGGTGGGAAGCTTTCTTT
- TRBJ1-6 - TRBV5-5 CASSLANGGSPLHF TGTGCCAGCAGCTTGGCCAACGGGGGTTCACCCCTCCACTTT
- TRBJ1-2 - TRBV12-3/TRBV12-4 CASSPGPGGGYTF TGTGCCAGCAGCCCAGGCCCTGGGGGCGGCTACACCTTC
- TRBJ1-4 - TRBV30 CAWSETRGINEKLFF TGTGCCTGGAGCGAAACGAGGGGGATTAATGAAAAACTGTTTTTT
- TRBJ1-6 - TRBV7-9 CASSLVGGDNSPLHF TGTGCCAGCAGCTTGGTTGGAGGGGATAATTCACCCCTCCACTTT
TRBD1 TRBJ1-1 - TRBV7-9 CASSYQGAATEAFF TGTGCCAGCAGCTACCAGGGGGCAGCCACTGAAGCTTTCTTT